The 13 T cell receptor beta chains below all came from one sample that was sequenced in a study of metastatic and nonmetastatic thyroid tumors. Through MiXCR, TCRdb re-clonotyped the PCR reads. The sample yields roughly 23,000 clones, under 30% seen once. Ahead of thyroid surgery, no patient had received treatment of any kind. The sequenced sample consisted of blood. The receptors here all came from a male donor with papillary thyroid cancer or a benign thyroid nodule (not recorded which). Some clones in this sample may be carry-over from other donors' samples.

This clone was seen a handful of times. The chain uses TRBV12-3 or TRBV12-4 and TRBJ2-2, with D possibly matching TRBD2 (5 bases). Trimming cost V 3 bases and J 4 bases, with 9 bases left between them. There are 14 residues in the CDR3. CDR3 sequence reads: CASSFDYPTGELFF. CDR3 DNA: TGTGCCAGCAGTTTTGACTATCCCACCGGGGAGCTGTTTTTT.

This clone was found many times. This chain connects TRBV28 to TRBJ1-4; 8 nucleotides align to TRBD1. V shed 6 bases and J 3 bases; nucleotides not matched to a gene: 9. The CDR3 consists of 16 residues. From germline, CDR1 is MDHEN and CDR2 SYDVKM. DNA of the CDR3: TGTGCCAGCAGGGACAGGGAGTTCCGGGCTAATGAAAAACTGTTTTTT. Amino acids: CASRDREFRANEKLFF.

This clone has at least ten counts. The chain carries TRBV30 and TRBJ1-5, with D possibly matching TRBD1 (5 bases). Trimming pared 7 bases from V and 3 bases from J, leaving 16 bases between. The CDR3 consists of 14 residues. In germline, CDR1 is GTSNPN, CDR2 SVGIG (reference sequence). This chain's CDR3 is CAYGGGTVNQPQHF. CDR3 in DNA: TGTGCCTATGGGGGAGGGACGGTCAATCAGCCCCAGCATTTT.

This chain links TRBV5-1 with TRBJ2-7, with 7 bases fitting TRBD1. The CDR3 covers 13 residues. The V and J ends lost 4 bases and 2 bases, in that order; junction bases with no gene match: 3. Germline V gives CDR1 SGHRS, CDR2 YFSETQ. DNA for the CDR3: TGCGCCAGCAGCCCAGGGACAGCCTACGAGCAGTACTTC. Its translation is CASSPGTAYEQYF.

On this clone: This may be a read error: a much more frequent sequence differs by one nucleotide. Other nucleotide sequences in the sample specify the same CDR3. The V call is TRBV28, the J call TRBJ2-1; the match to TRBD1 covers 9 bases. The CDR3 length is 13 residues. Germline V gene sequence: CDR1 MDHEN, CDR2 SYDVKM. The CDR3 region has the DNA TGCGCCAGCAGTTTAGGGACAGGGAGGTTTTATTTCTTC. The encoded protein is CASSLGTGRFYFF.

In its sample, this clone was seen many times. This chain uses TRBV28 with TRBJ1-2, with unresolved D. The CDR3 covers 13 residues. Trimming removed 3 bases from V and 8 bases from J, with 13 bases in between. The germline V gene encodes CDR1 MDHEN and CDR2 SYDVKM. This CDR3 reads CASSFDLKGGYTF. CDR3 DNA sequence: TGTGCCAGCAGTTTTGATCTTAAGGGAGGCTACACCTTC.

As concerns this clone: Being one base from a much bigger clone, this may be a read error. The chain carries TRBV14 and TRBJ2-5, with D perhaps TRBD2 (6 bases). Looked up from germline, CDR1 is SGHDN and CDR2 is FVKESK. The CDR3 loop spans 14 amino acids. CDR3 amino acids: CDSSQGGLAETQYF. The CDR3 DNA is TGTGACAGCAGCCAAGGTGGGCTAGCGGAGACCCAGTACTTC.

The sample holds many counts of this clone. The chain has TRBV6-1 and TRBJ2-2; the match to TRBD2 covers 8 bases. From germline, CDR1 is MNHNS and CDR2 SASEGT. After removal of 8 bases from V and 6 bases from J, the junction contained 11 bases not matched to a gene. The CDR3 is 15 amino acids. CDR3: CASLRGGRLSGELFF. The CDR3, as DNA: TGTGCCAGCCTTAGGGGCGGGAGGCTCTCCGGGGAGCTGTTTTTT.

This clone is medium-sized in the sample. The gene calls are TRBV6-5 and TRBJ2-6, with D unclear. Germline V gives CDR1 MNHEY, CDR2 SVGAGI. The CDR3 is 16 amino acids. The ends were cut back, 0 bases at V and 1 base at J, with 7 bases in the middle. DNA for the CDR3: TGTGCCAGCAGTTACTCGATGGATTCTGGGGCCAACGTCCTGACTTTC. Translated, it gives CASSYSMDSGANVLTF.

The V and J genes are TRBV11-2 and TRBJ1-3, with no clear D. V was clipped by 0 bases and J by 0 bases, with 18 bases between them. CDR1 and CDR2 from the germline V gene are SGHAT and FQNNGV. The CDR3 has 19 amino acids. The CDR3 region is CASSLDLPGRSYSGNTIYF. In DNA form, the CDR3 reads TGTGCCAGCAGCTTAGATCTTCCGGGCAGGAGCTACTCTGGAAACACCATATATTTT.

This clone has only a few counts. J is TRBJ2-1 and V is TRBV24-1; tentatively, D is TRBD1 (6 bases). The length of the CDR3 is 14 residues. V lost 5 bases, J lost 2 bases, and 9 bases lay in between. Germline CDR1 and CDR2: KGHDR and SFDVKD. The DNA for the CDR3 is TGTGCCACCAGTGGGACAGCTACCTACAATGAGCAGTTCTTC. This encodes CATSGTATYNEQFF.

This clone was counted ten times or more. This chain uses TRBV6-1 with TRBJ2-7; possible D gene TRBD1, 6 bases. The CDR3 length is 15 residues. V lost 1 base and J 0 bases, leaving 10 bases between the germline ends. Germline values: CDR1 MNHNS, CDR2 SASEGT. The CDR3 nucleotides read TGTGCCAGCAGTGAAGGAATGGACAGCTCCTACGAGCAGTACTTC. Protein sequence: CASSEGMDSSYEQYF.

The table lists this clone with many counts. The V gene is TRBV5-1, the J gene TRBJ2-7; 7 bases are a match to TRBD2. CDR1 is SGHRS and CDR2 is YFSETQ in the germline V gene. The CDR3 has 13 amino acids. J gave up 0 bases and V 5 bases, and 2 bases lay outside the gene matches. CDR3 nucleotide sequence: TGCGCCAGCAGACTAGCGCCCTCCTACGAGCAGTACTTC. Translated: CASRLAPSYEQYF.